This TCR beta chain was captured in a study of beta chain features in type 1 diabetes. Study summary: Patients shared similar age, gender and cell yields with healthy donors. Study results and caveats: Insertions at VDJ junctions were less frequent in type 1 diabetes patients. These patients also deleted more nucleotides at the same junctions. Shortening of TCRB CDR3s, moderate but significant, appeared in all four CD4+ subsets of Type 1 diabetes patients.

Points on this clone: Its antigen remains unknown. This same CDR3 is encoded by further DNA sequences in the sample.

TCRB transcripts that were expressed got sequenced, as all of the isolated RNA had been reverse transcribed. The read count averaged around 3.6 million across naive, central memory and regulatory T cell samples. The repertoire was sequenced with immunoSEQ multiplex PCR; TCRdb's copy has only in-frame clones and lacks some. The sample consists of around 140,000 clones, around 13% of them appearing once. Sorting based on CD45RO/CCR7/CD25/CD127/CD95/CD27 separated CD4+ naive, central memory, regulatory and stem cell-like memory cells. CDR3 length equals 13 residues. Germline CDR1 reads GTSNPN; CDR2 reads SVGIG (reference sequence). Trimming cost V 0 bases and J 7 bases, with 7 bases left between them.

The sequenced material came from central memory CD4+ T cells from blood. The rearrangement joins TRBV30 to TRBJ1-6; D perhaps matches TRBD1 (5 bases). The sequence derives from a man aged 18-30 years with type 1 diabetes. The CDR3 DNA sequence: TGTGCCTGGAGTGTAGGGGCCAATTCACCCCTCCACTTT. It is translated as CAWSVGANSPLHF.